This T cell receptor (beta chain) is drawn from a study of T cell responses to AZD1222 COVID-19 vaccine. Findings and caveats of the study: Vaccine-associated CD4 TCRs spanned spike, dominant at 160-218 and 743-854. Repertoire sampling happened only post peak T cell response. Close to half of spike-specific TCRs reportedly recognize unmutated variant regions. Clonal diversity was possibly underestimated; the donors were predominantly white British and more often female.

Some clones are missing from TCRdb's copy, which holds only in-frame ones; the method was immunoSEQ multiplex PCR. The table shows under 130,000 clones, with about nine tenths occurring only once. Remarks on this clone: Its cognate antigen is unknown.

This sample comprised peripheral blood, obtained on day 0 of AZD1222 vaccination. The clonotype originates from an adult in good health.

CDR3: CASSEQAGEEYF. The CDR3 nucleotides are TGTGCCAGCAGTGAACAAGCGGGAGAGGAGTACTTC. The chain recombines TRBV25-1 with TRBJ2-7, with 8 positions matching TRBD2. Germline values: CDR1 MGHDK, CDR2 SYGVNS. With 2 bases clipped from V and 11 bases from J, the junction kept 5 bases outside the gene matches. The CDR3 consists of 12 residues.